The 19 T cell receptor beta chains listed next were all sequenced from one sample in a study of neurological immune-mediated disorders. Described time point: longitudinal time-point 3. TCRdb re-called the 5' RACE reads through MiXCR, storing one row per CDR3 protein. The sample lists some 55,000 distinct CDR3 sequences; roughly 8.8% were seen once. Sequencing input: PBMCs. These receptors came from a woman in her thirties or forties in good health.

This clonotype was recorded at least ten times. This chain connects TRBV5-1 to TRBJ2-1; 11 bases fit TRBD2. V shed 0 bases and J 6 bases; nucleotides not matched to a gene: 2. The CDR3 extends over 15 amino acids. Germline V lookup: CDR1 SGHRS, CDR2 YFSETQ. The CDR3 loop is CASSLALAGGNEQFF. The DNA for the CDR3 is TGCGCCAGCAGCTTGGCCCTAGCGGGAGGCAATGAGCAGTTCTTC. Based on the CDR3 plus reference TRBV5-1 and TRBJ2-1, the full variable domain is KAGVTQTPRYLIKTRGQQVTLSCSPISGHRSVSWYQQTPGQGLQFLFEYFSETQRNKGNFPGRFSGRQFSNSRSEMNVSTLELGDSALYLCASSLALAGGNEQFFGPGTRLTVL.

This clonotype was observed at least ten times. The chain couples TRBV4-3 to TRBJ2-7, with D unresolved. The V end was cut by 0 bases, the J end by 0 bases, with 9 bases between. The CDR3 extends over 15 amino acids. Germline V gene lookup returns CDR1 LGHNA and CDR2 YSLEER. The CDR3 DNA is TGCGCCAGCAGCCAAGATCAGTACGGCTCCTACGAGCAGTACTTC. Translating gives CASSQDQYGSYEQYF.

This clonotype was picked up many times. J is TRBJ1-5 and V is TRBV6-6; D call uncertain. The CDR3 runs to 14 residues. Per germline, CDR1 MNHNY and CDR2 SVGAGI (reference sequence). Trimming left V 2 bases short and J 3 bases short, with 8 bases between. The CDR3 reads CASSYESYNQPQHF. In nucleotides, the CDR3 is TGTGCCAGCAGTTACGAGAGTTACAATCAGCCCCAGCATTTT.

This clonotype has at least ten counts. This chain connects TRBV5-1 to TRBJ2-1; weak D call: TRBD1 (5 bases). Germline loops: CDR1 SGHRS, CDR2 YFSETQ. The CDR3 spans 15 residues. V was cut by 4 bases and J by 7 bases, with 18 bases left in between. CDR3 sequence (DNA): TGCGCCAGCAGCATAGGACACTCCATTGGGAATGAGCAGTTCTTC. It codes for CASSIGHSIGNEQFF.

There are many counts of this clonotype. The chain carries TRBV5-1 and TRBJ2-5, with 7 bases lining up with TRBD1. This CDR3 region has 15 residues. CDR1 is SGHRS and CDR2 is YFSETQ in the germline V gene. After removal of 4 bases from V and 4 bases from J, the junction contained 10 bases not matched to a gene. CDR3 coding DNA: TGCGCCAGCAGCGCCTCCGGGACAGAGGGAGAGACCCAGTACTTC. Translation: CASSASGTEGETQYF.

This clonotype was seen at least ten times. The chain combines TRBV7-2 with TRBJ2-5, with TRBD2 identical over 9 bases. The germline CDR1 and CDR2 sequences are SGHTA and FQGNSA. The CDR3 has 15 amino acids. V trimming: 9 bases; J trimming: 8 bases; junction bases outside the gene matches: 16. The CDR3 protein is CASSAGGGTIKTQYF. CDR3 nucleotides: TGTGCCAGTAGCGCGGGGGGGGGGACCATCAAAACCCAGTACTTC. Based on the CDR3 plus reference TRBV7-2 and TRBJ2-5, the full variable domain is GAGVSQSPSNKVTEKGKDVELRCDPISGHTALYWYRQSLGQGLEFLIYFQGNSAPDKSGLPSDRFSAERTGGSVSTLTIQRTQQEDSAVYLCASSAGGGTIKTQYFGPGTRLLVL.

In this sample, this clonotype turned up a few times. The rearrangement links TRBV29-1 to TRBJ2-3; D tentatively reads TRBD1 or TRBD2 (5 bases each). The CDR3 length is 13 residues. The germline V gene encodes CDR1 SQVTM and CDR2 ANQGSEA. Between the trimmed V and J ends, which lost 7 bases and 1 base, there was a span of 12 bases. The CDR3 DNA reads TGCAGCGGCCGGGACGGTCGCACAGATACGCAGTATTTT. It specifies CSGRDGRTDTQYF.

This clonotype occurred many times. This chain joins TRBV12-3 or TRBV12-4 and TRBJ2-3; 15 bases map to TRBD2. This CDR3 region has 19 residues. With V trimmed by 2 bases and J by 4 bases, 10 bases remained unmatched. The DNA for the CDR3 is TGTGCCAGCAGTTTACTACTGGGACTAGCGGGGGGAAGGGCAGATACGCAGTATTTT. Protein product: CASSLLLGLAGGRADTQYF.

This clonotype was picked up many times. The J gene is TRBJ2-1, the V gene TRBV7-2; 12 positions match TRBD2. V shed 6 bases, J shed 2 bases, and the junction held 11 bases outside the gene matches. CDR3 size: 18 residues. Germline V gene lookup returns CDR1 SGHTA and CDR2 FQGNSA. CDR3 amino acids: CASRRSLAGGSPYNEQFF. The CDR3 DNA is TGTGCCAGCAGGAGATCACTAGCGGGAGGTTCCCCCTACAATGAGCAGTTCTTC.

This clonotype occurred many times. The V and J genes are TRBV6-5 and TRBJ2-4; a possible D gene is TRBD1 (5 bases). Germline V CDR1 and CDR2: MNHEY, SVGAGI. V was clipped by 5 bases and J by 3 bases, with 11 bases between them. This CDR3 contains 14 residues. CDR3: CASSNDRIKNIQYF. The CDR3 DNA is TGTGCCAGCAGTAATGACAGAATCAAAAACATTCAGTACTTC.

With respect to this clonotype: Its ends do not fully match the called genes, so a read error is possible. The gene calls are TRBV20-1 and TRBJ2-3; 12 positions match TRBD2. Germline V gene lookup returns CDR1 DFQATT and CDR2 SNEGSKA (reference sequence). There are 18 residues in the CDR3. The CDR3 bases are TGCAGAGCTAGCCCTCCTAGCGGGAGGGCGAAGCGAACAGATACGCAGTATTTT. It translates to CRASPPSGRAKRTDTQYF.

This clonotype was detected ten times or more. The chain uses TRBV12-3 or TRBV12-4 and TRBJ2-3, with 8 positions matching TRBD2. CDR3 length: 20 residues. J gave up 3 bases and V 2 bases, and 19 bases lay outside the gene matches. CDR3 DNA: TGTGCCAGCAGTTTAATAGCCCAAATCCGGGAGGGCGGAGAAACAGATACGCAGTATTTT. It translates to CASSLIAQIREGGETDTQYF.

This clonotype occurred many times. The chain employs TRBV4-1 and TRBJ1-2, with a tentative D call TRBD1 (5 bases). CDR1 MGHRA and CDR2 YSYEKL come from the germline V gene. This CDR3 is built from 13 residues. Trimming left V 3 bases short and J 6 bases short, with 11 bases between. CDR3 nucleotide sequence: TGCGCCAGCAGCCATTTGCAGGGAGATGGCTACACCTTC. Translation: CASSHLQGDGYTF.

This clonotype was detected ten times or more. The genes are TRBV6-1 and TRBJ1-2; TRBD1 might be the D (5 bases). The CDR3 is made up of 13 amino acids. Germline assignment: CDR1 MNHNS and CDR2 SASEGT. Trimming pared 4 bases from V and 8 bases from J, leaving 14 bases between. CDR3 bases: TGTGCCAGCAGTGCCCTCGGGGGTCGGGGCTACACCTTC. Encoded protein: CASSALGGRGYTF.

This clonotype has a count of ten or more. The chain combines TRBV5-1 with TRBJ2-7, with 7 bases lining up with TRBD1. The germline V gene has CDR1 SGHRS and CDR2 YFSETQ. V trimming: 0 bases; J trimming: 5 bases; junction bases outside the gene matches: 8. CDR3 length: 15 amino acids. CDR3 residues: CASSLATGRHNEQYF. The CDR3, as DNA: TGCGCCAGCAGCTTGGCGACAGGGAGACATAACGAGCAGTACTTC.

About this clonotype itself: A much larger clone lies a single base off, so this may be a read error. The V gene is TRBV20-1, the J gene TRBJ2-1; TRBD2 aligns across 11 bases. This CDR3 has 15 amino acids. Per the germline V gene, CDR1 is DFQATT and CDR2 is SNEGSKA (reference sequence). The CDR3 region is CIASSGRAVRNEQFF. CDR3 nucleotides: TGCATTGCTAGTAGCGGGAGGGCCGTCCGCAATGAGCAGTTCTTC.

This clonotype was picked up many times. V usage is TRBV20-1 and J usage is TRBJ1-5; TRBD1 matches 8 bases. Germline V lookup: CDR1 DFQATT, CDR2 SNEGSKA (reference sequence). The junction had 8 bases not matched to a gene; V was cut back by 0 bases and J by 7 bases. This CDR3 has 15 residues. The CDR3 reads CSARDRQGAKQPQHF. The CDR3 nucleotides read TGCAGTGCTAGAGATCGGCAGGGGGCCAAACAGCCCCAGCATTTT.

This clonotype appeared many times. The chain is built from TRBV5-1 and TRBJ2-3; maybe TRBD1 (6 bases). The CDR3 loop spans 15 amino acids. V dropped 0 bases and J dropped 3 bases, with 11 bases sitting between them. Germline assignment: CDR1 SGHRS and CDR2 YFSETQ. CDR3 bases: TGCGCCAGCAGCTTGGAGGGGCAGGGGACAGATACGCAGTATTTT. Encoded protein: CASSLEGQGTDTQYF. The full variable domain, with the rest looked up from reference TRBV5-1 and TRBJ2-3, is KAGVTQTPRYLIKTRGQQVTLSCSPISGHRSVSWYQQTPGQGLQFLFEYFSETQRNKGNFPGRFSGRQFSNSRSEMNVSTLELGDSALYLCASSLEGQGTDTQYFGPGTRLTVL.

This clonotype was found many times. CDR3 sequence: CASSPLGSSDYGYTF. The CDR3 nucleotides read TGTGCCAGCTCACCGCTAGGGTCGAGCGACTATGGCTACACCTTC. This chain connects TRBV18 to TRBJ1-2; the D is unclear. Germline V CDR1 and CDR2: KGHSH, LQKENI. The V end was cut by 3 bases, the J end by 3 bases, with 14 bases between. This CDR3 has 15 amino acids.